This T cell receptor beta chain emerged from a study of tumor-infiltrating lymphocytes in primary liver carcinoma. Study-level findings and limits: Tumor top-250-clone fraction significantly exceeded that of blood (p = 0.039). Tumor-adjacent and tumor-blood pairs displayed less overlap than did pairs of tumor regions.

Both RNA and DNA were isolated together from approximately 20-30 mg of bulk tissue that had not been sorted. The cohort consisted of patients whose primary liver carcinoma was surgically resected. On this clonotype itself: What it recognizes is unknown. The conserved final phenylalanine or tryptophan is absent from the CDR3, which likely points to a read error.

V trimming: 8 bases; J trimming: 10 bases; junction bases outside the gene matches: 13. This CDR3 contains 14 residues. CDR1 and CDR2 from the germline V gene are SGHRS and YFSETQ. Total RNA (roughly 530 ng) served as template for TCR beta cDNA synthesis primed by a constant-region primer. Libraries of TCR beta came from three nested multiplex PCR rounds with slightly modified ARM-PCR. Amplification in the first two PCR rounds was performed using TRBV1-TRBV30 forward primers and a C-beta reverse primer for approximately 10 cycles each. TCRdb ran MiXCR on the multiplex PCR reads and lists one entry per CDR3 protein. The data show around 35,000 distinct CDR3 sequences, more than 70% seen once.

The sequencing sample was made of tumor-adjacent normal liver tissue. The sequence was collected from a man between 35 and 55 years old with primary liver carcinoma and hepatitis B virus infection. This chain uses TRBV5-1 with TRBJ1-2; the match to TRBD1 covers 11 bases. DNA for the CDR3: TGCGCCAGTAACCCTTGGACAGGGGGCGATGACTACACCTCC. It codes for CASNPWTGGDDYTS.